This T cell receptor beta chain stems from a study of T-cell memory formation after mild COVID-19. Across the study: Largely, the TCR clusters proved donor specific.

This CDR3 region has 14 residues. CDR1 and CDR2 from the germline V gene are ENHRY and SYGVKD. The V segment lost 8 bases and the J segment 6 bases; nucleotides outside the gene matches: 11. TCRdb reprocessed the 5' RACE reads with MiXCR, giving one entry per CDR3 protein. This table has some 210,000 distinct CDR3 sequences, roughly a tenth appearing once. The sequenced sample consisted of PBMCs or a T cell subset sorted from them (not recorded which). The clonotype comes from a man between 18 and 29 years old who had mild COVID-19 (a few samples of this study predate the infection). Cell type and time point are not known. J is TRBJ2-5 and V is TRBV10-3; 8 positions match TRBD1. CDR3 residues: CAIGQTGAGKTQYF. CDR3 DNA sequence: TGTGCCATCGGGCAGACAGGGGCGGGAAAGACCCAGTACTTC.